Given below is one TCR beta chain in context. What it recognizes is unknown. TCRdb passed the RT-PCR reads through MiXCR, listing each CDR3 protein once. The data contain some 850,000 distinct CDR3 sequences, less than 20% of them seen just once; the ten biggest clones take up 11%. V was shortened by 1 base and J by 0 bases, with 13 bases between the two germline ends. Looked up from germline, CDR1 is SGHVS and CDR2 is FNYEAQ. CDR3 length equals 17 residues. The data were obtained in a study of response to subunit inactivated influenza vaccine. Study-level points and caveats: After each seasonal influenza vaccination, few new T cells are recruited, the authors suggested.

This TCR was recovered from a man aged 50 to 59 who received an inactivated influenza vaccine. The sample in question was PBMCs from blood, obtained 5 days after vaccination. The gene calls are TRBV7-6 and TRBJ1-3; D remains ambiguous. CDR3 amino acids: CASSLVAPPLSGNTIYF. The DNA for the CDR3 is TGTGCCAGCAGCTTAGTGGCACCTCCCCTCTCTGGAAACACCATATATTTT.